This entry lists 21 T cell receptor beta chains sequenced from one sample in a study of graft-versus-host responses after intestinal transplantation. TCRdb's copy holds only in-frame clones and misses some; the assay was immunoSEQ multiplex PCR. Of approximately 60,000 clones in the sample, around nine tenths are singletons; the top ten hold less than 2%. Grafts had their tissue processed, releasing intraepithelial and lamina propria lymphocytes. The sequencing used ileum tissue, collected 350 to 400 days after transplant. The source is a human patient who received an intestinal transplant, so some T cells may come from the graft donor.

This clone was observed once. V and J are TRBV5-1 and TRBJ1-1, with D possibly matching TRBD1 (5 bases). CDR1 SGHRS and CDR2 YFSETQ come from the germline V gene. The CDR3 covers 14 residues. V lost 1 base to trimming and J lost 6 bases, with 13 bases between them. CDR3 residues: CASSLRGSLPEAFF. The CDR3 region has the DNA TGCGCCAGCAGCTTGCGGGGGTCGCTGCCTGAAGCTTTCTTT.

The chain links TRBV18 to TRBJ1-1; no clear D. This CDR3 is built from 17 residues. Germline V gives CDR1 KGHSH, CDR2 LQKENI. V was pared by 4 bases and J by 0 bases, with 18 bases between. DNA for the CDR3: TGTGCCAGCTCACTTGGGAGGGTATCGGGCATGAACACTGAAGCTTTCTTT. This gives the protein CASSLGRVSGMNTEAFF.

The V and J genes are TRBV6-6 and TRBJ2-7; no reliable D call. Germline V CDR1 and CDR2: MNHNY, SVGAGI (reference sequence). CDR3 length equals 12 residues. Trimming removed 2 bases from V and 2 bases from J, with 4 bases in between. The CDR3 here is CASSYRTYEQYF. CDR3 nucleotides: TGTGCCAGCAGTTACAGGACCTACGAGCAGTACTTC.

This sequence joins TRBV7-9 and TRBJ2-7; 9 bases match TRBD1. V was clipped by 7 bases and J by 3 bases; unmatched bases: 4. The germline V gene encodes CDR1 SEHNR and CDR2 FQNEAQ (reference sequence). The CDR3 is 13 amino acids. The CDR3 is CASTLDRGYEQYF. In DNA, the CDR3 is TGTGCCAGCACCCTGGACAGGGGCTACGAGCAGTACTTC.

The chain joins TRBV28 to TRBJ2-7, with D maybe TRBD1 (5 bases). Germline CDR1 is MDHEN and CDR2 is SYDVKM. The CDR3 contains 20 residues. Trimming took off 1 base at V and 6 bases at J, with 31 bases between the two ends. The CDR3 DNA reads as TGTGCCAGCAGTTTATTATGGCTAAATTTGGCACAGGTTCAGGCATCCGAGCAGTACTTC. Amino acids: CASSLLWLNLAQVQASEQYF.

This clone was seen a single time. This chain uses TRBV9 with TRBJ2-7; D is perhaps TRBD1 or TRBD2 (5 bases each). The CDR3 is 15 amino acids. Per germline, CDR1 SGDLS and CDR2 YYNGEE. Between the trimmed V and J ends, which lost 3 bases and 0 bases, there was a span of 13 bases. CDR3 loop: CASSAAGTLSYEQYF. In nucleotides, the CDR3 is TGTGCCAGCAGCGCCGCCGGGACGCTCTCCTACGAGCAGTACTTC. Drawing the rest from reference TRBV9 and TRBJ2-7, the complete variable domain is DSGVTQTPKHLITATGQRVTLRCSPRSGDLSVYWYQQSLDQGLQFLIQYYNGEERAKGNILERFSAQQFPDLHSELNLSSLELGDSALYFCASSAAGTLSYEQYFGPGTRLTVT.

For the CDR3, the DNA is TGCGCCAGCAGCTTGGCCCTCGGCTCTGGAAACACCATATATTTT. This encodes CASSLALGSGNTIYF. This chain uses TRBV5-1 with TRBJ1-3; D ambiguous. The germline CDR1 and CDR2 sequences are SGHRS and YFSETQ. The CDR3 covers 15 residues. Trimming stripped 0 bases from V and 0 bases from J, with 7 bases between.

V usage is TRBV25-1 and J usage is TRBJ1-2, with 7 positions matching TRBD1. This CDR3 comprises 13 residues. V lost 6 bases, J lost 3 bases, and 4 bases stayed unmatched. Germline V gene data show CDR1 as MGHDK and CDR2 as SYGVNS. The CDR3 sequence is CASSAGQHYGYTF. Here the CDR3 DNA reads TGTGCCAGCAGCGCGGGACAGCACTATGGCTACACCTTC.

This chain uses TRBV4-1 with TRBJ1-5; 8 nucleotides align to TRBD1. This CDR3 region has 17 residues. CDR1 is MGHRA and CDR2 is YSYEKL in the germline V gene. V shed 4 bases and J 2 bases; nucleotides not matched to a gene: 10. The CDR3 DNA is TGCGCCAGCAGCCCCATGCCCGGACAGGGTGGCAATCAGCCCCAGCATTTT. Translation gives CASSPMPGQGGNQPQHF.

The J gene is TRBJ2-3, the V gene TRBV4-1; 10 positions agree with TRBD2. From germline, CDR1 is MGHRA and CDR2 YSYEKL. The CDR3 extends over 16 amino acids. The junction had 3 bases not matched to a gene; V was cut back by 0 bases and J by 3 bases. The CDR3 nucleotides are TGCGCCAGCAGCCAAGAAGGAGCGGGAGGGACAGATACGCAGTATTTT. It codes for CASSQEGAGGTDTQYF.

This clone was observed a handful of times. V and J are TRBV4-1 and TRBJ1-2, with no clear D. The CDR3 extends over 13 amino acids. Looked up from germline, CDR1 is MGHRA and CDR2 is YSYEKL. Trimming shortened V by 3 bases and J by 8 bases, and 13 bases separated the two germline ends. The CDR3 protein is CASSQEFSYGYTF. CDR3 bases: TGCGCCAGCAGCCAGGAATTTTCGTACGGCTACACCTTC.

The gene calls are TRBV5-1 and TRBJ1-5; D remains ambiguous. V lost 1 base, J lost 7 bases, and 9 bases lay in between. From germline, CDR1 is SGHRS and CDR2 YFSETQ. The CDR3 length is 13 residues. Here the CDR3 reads CASSLLGNQPQHF. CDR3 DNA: TGCGCCAGCAGCTTGTTGGGTAACCAGCCCCAGCATTTT.

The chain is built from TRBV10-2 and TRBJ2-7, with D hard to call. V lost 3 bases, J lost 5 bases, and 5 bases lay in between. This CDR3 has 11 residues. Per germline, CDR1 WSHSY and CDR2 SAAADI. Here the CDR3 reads CASSERDEQYF. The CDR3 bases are TGCGCCAGCAGTGAAAGGGACGAGCAGTACTTC.

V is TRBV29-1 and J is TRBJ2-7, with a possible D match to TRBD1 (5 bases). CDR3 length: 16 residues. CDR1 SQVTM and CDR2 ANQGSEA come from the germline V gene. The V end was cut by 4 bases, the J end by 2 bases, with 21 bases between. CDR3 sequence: CSVGNWGALATYEQYF. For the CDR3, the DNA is TGCAGCGTTGGAAATTGGGGCGCCCTCGCGACCTACGAGCAGTACTTC.

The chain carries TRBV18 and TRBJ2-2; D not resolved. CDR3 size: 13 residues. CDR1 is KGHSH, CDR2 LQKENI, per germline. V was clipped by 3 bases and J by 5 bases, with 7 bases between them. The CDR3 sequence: CASSPSGTGELFF. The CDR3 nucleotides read TGTGCCAGCTCACCTTCAGGTACCGGGGAGCTGTTTTTT.

In DNA form, the CDR3 reads TGCAGCGTCGGACAGGGTAGCAATCAGCCCCAGCATTTT. Its translation is CSVGQGSNQPQHF. The J gene is TRBJ1-5, the V gene TRBV29-1; 8 nucleotides align to TRBD1. With 6 bases clipped from V and 0 bases from J, the junction kept 1 base outside the gene matches. The length of the CDR3 is 13 residues. Germline V gene data show CDR1 as SQVTM and CDR2 as ANQGSEA.

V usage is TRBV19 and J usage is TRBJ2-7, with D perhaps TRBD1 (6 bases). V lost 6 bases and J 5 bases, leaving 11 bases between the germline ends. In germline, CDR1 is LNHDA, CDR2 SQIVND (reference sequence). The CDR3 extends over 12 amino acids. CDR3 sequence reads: CASSKTGNEQYF. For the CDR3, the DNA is TGTGCCAGTAGCAAAACAGGGAACGAGCAGTACTTC.

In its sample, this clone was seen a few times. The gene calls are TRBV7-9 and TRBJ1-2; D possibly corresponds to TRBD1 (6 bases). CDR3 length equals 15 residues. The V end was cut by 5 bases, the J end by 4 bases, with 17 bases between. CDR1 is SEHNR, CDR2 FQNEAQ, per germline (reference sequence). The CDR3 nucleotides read TGTGCCAGCAGCGCCACAGGGAAAAAGGGCTATGGCTACACCTTC. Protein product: CASSATGKKGYGYTF.

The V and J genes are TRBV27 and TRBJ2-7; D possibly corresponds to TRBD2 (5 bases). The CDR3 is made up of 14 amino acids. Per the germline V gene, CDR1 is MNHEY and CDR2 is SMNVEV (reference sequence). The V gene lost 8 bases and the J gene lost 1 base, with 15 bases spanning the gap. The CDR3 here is CASAYRGYSYEQYF. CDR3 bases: TGTGCCAGCGCATACCGGGGATATTCCTACGAGCAGTACTTC.

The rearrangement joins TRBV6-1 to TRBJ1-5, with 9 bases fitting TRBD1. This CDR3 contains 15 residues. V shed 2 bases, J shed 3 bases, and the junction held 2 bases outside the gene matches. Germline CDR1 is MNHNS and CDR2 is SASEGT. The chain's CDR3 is CASSEWTGDNQPQHF. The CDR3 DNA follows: TGTGCCAGCAGTGAATGGACAGGGGACAATCAGCCCCAGCATTTT.

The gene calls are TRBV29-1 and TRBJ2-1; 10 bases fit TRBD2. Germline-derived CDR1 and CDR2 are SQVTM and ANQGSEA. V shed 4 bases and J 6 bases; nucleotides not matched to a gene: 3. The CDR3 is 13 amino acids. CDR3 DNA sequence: TGCAGCGTTGCCGGACTAGCGGTCAATGAGCAGTTCTTC. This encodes CSVAGLAVNEQFF.